This T cell receptor beta chain was found in a study of blood T cells in healthy people across ages. CDR3 size: 18 residues. Between the trimmed V and J ends, which lost 0 bases and 1 base, there was a span of 13 bases. Per the germline V gene, CDR1 is SGHDN and CDR2 is FVKESK. Study results and caveats: Roughly linear age-related decline in beta diversity appeared, significant by age approximately 40.

A second PCR, run for roughly 7 to 12 cycles, used a sample-barcoded 5' primer plus a J-beta primer mix. Tagging of each cDNA molecule was performed by a template-switch adaptor with 12 random nucleotides. TCRdb re-analysed the 5' RACE reads in MiXCR, keeping a single row per CDR3 protein. The top ten clones hold 15% to 20% of a sample with more than 700,000 distinct CDR3 sequences, about 42% of them seen once. A few counts support this clonotype. Its antigen is not known. The chain is built from TRBV14 and TRBJ1-6; D perhaps matches TRBD1 (5 bases). The sequenced sample consisted of blood. This sequence was found in a man at least 80 years old in good health. The CDR3 spells CASSQEPGNSSYNSPLHF. CDR3 in DNA: TGTGCCAGCAGCCAAGAGCCAGGGAATAGTTCCTATAATTCACCCCTCCACTTT.